The clone carrying this TCR beta chain was recorded a few times. Its cognate antigen is unknown. The length of the CDR3 is 15 residues. Germline V lookup: CDR1 GTSNPN, CDR2 SVGIG (reference sequence). The V end lost 2 bases, the J end lost 0 bases, and 11 bases lay between the germline ends. The entry originates in a study of T cells after yellow fever vaccination. Study outcomes and limitations: Only a minor proportion of clonotypes was detected across both CD4 and CD8 compartments.

By 5'RACE template switching, TCR cDNA was produced, with a universal primer site and UMIs added in the process. TCRdb ran MiXCR on the 5' RACE reads and lists one entry per CDR3 protein. The sample lists some 600,000 distinct CDR3 sequences, approximately 13% occurring once. The chain uses TRBV30 and TRBJ1-5, with a possible D match to TRBD1 (5 bases). Sequencing was performed on PBMCs, taken on the day of the yellow fever booster vaccination. The clonotype was recovered from a man aged 30-40 years who received the YFV17D yellow fever vaccine. Here the CDR3 reads CAWSLGTDSNQPQHF. The DNA for the CDR3 is TGTGCCTGGAGTCTTGGGACGGATAGCAATCAGCCCCAGCATTTT.